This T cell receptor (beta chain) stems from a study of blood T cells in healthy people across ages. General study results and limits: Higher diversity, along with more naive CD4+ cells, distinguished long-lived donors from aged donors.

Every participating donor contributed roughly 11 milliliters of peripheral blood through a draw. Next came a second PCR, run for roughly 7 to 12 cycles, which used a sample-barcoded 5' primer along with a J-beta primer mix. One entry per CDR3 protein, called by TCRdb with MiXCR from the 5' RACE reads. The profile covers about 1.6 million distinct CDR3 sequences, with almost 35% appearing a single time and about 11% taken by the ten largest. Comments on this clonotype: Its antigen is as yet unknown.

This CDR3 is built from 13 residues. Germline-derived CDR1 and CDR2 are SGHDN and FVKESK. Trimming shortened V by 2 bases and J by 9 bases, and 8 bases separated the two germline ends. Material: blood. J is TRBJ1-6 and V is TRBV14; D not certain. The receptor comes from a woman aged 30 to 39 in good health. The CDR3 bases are TGTGCCAGCAGCCAAACTCAACGTTCACCCCTCCACTTT. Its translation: CASSQTQRSPLHF.